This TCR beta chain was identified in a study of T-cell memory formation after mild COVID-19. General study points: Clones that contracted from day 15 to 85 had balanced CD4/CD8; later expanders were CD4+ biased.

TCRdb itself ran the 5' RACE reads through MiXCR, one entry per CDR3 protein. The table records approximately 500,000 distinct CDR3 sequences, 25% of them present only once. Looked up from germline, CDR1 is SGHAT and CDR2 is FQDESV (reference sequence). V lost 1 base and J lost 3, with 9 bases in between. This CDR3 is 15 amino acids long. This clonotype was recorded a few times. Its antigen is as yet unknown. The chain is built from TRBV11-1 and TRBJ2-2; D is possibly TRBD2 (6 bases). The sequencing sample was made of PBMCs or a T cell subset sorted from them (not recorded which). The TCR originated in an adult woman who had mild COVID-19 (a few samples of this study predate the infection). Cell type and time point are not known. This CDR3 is CASSLVSGDTGELFF. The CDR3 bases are TGTGCCAGCAGCTTAGTTTCGGGGGACACCGGGGAGCTGTTTTTT.